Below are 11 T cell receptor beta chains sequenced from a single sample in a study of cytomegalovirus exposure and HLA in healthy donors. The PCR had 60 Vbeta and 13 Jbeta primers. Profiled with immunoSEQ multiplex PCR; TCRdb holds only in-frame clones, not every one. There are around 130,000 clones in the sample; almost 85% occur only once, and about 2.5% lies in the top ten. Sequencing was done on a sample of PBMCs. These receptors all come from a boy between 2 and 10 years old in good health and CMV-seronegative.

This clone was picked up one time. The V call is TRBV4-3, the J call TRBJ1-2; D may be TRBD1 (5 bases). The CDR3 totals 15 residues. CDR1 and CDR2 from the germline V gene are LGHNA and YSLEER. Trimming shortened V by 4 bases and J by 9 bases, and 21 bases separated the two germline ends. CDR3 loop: CASSPLWPGGGRYTF. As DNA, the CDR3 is TGCGCCAGCAGCCCTCTCTGGCCGGGGGGAGGGCGCTACACCTTC.

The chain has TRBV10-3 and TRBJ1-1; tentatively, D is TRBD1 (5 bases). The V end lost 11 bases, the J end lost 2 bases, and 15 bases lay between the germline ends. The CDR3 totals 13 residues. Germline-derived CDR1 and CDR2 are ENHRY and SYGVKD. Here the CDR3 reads CASRGGTNTEAFF. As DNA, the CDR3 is TGTGCCTCACGGGGAGGGACCAACACTGAAGCTTTCTTT.

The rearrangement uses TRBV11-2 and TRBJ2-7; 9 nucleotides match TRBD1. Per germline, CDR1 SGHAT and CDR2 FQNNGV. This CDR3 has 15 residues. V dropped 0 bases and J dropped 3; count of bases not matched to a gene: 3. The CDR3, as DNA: TGTGCCAGCAGCTTAGAAAGGACAGGGGTCTACGAGCAGTACGTC. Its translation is CASSLERTGVYEQYV.

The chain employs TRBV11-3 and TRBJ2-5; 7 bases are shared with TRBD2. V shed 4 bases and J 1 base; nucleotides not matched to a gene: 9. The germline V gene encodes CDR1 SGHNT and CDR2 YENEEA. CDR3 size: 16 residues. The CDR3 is CASSSSPSSGQETQYF. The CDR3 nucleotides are TGTGCCAGCAGCTCTAGCCCCTCTAGCGGCCAAGAGACCCAGTACTTC.

This chain's CDR3 is CASSLAGTRYEQYF. The DNA for the CDR3 is TGTGCCAGCAGCTTGGCCGGGACTCGGTACGAGCAGTACTTC. This chain links TRBV5-8 with TRBJ2-7; TRBD2 might be the D (6 bases). The V end was cut by 0 bases, the J end by 4 bases, with 11 bases between. Germline V gene sequence: CDR1 SGHTS, CDR2 YDEGEE. CDR3 length: 14 residues.

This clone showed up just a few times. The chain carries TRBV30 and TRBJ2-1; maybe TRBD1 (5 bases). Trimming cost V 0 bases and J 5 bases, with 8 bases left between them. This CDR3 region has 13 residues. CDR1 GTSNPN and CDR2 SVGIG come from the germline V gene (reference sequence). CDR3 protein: CAWSVQGDNEQFF. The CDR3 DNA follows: TGTGCCTGGAGTGTACAAGGGGACAATGAGCAGTTCTTC.

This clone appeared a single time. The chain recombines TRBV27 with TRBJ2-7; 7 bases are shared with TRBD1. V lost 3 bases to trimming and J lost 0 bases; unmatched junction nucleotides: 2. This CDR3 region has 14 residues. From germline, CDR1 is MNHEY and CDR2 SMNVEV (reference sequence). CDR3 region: CASSFGQDSYEQYF. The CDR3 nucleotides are TGTGCCAGCAGTTTCGGACAGGACTCCTACGAGCAGTACTTC.

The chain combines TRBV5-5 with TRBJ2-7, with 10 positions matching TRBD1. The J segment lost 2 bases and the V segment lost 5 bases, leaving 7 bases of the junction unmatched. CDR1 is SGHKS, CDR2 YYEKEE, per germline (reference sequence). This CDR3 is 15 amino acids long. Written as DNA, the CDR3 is TGTGCCAGCAGTTTGCTAGGGACAGGGGCCTACGAGCAGTACGTC. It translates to CASSLLGTGAYEQYV.

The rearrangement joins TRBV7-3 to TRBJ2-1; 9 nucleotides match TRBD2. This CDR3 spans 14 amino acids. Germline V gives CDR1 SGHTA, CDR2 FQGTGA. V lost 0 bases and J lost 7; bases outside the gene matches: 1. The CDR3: CASSLTSGRNEQFF. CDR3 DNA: TGTGCCAGCAGCTTAACTAGCGGGAGAAATGAGCAGTTCTTC.

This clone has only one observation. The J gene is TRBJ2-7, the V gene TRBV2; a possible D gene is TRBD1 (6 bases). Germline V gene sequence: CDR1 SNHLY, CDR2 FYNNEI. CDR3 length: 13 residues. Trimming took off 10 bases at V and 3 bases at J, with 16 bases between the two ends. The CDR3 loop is CATHHGTYYEQYF. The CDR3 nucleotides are TGTGCCACCCATCACGGGACATACTACGAGCAGTACTTC.

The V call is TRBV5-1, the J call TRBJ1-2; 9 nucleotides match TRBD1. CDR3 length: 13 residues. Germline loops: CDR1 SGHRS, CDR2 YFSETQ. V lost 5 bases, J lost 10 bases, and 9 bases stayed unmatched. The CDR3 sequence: CASRLWDRAYYTF. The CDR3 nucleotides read TGCGCCAGCAGACTCTGGGACAGGGCTTACTACACCTTC.